The 8 T cell receptor beta chains given below trace back to one sample, sequenced in a study of T cell responses to AZD1222 COVID-19 vaccine. TCRdb keeps only in-frame clones here, not all; method: immunoSEQ multiplex PCR. The data contain about 180,000 clones, around nine tenths of them seen just once; the ten biggest clones take up approximately 1.4%. The material was peripheral blood, obtained on day 0 of AZD1222 vaccination. The source is an adult in good health.

This rearrangement joins TRBV10-3 to TRBJ1-1; D is uncertain. Germline CDR1 reads ENHRY; CDR2 reads SYGVKD. The CDR3 loop spans 13 amino acids. The ends were cut back, 6 bases at V and 1 base at J, with 9 bases in the middle. The chain's CDR3 is CAIRDGPNTEAFF. In DNA, the CDR3 is TGTGCCATCAGGGACGGACCGAACACTGAAGCTTTCTTT.

The rearrangement uses TRBV7-9 and TRBJ1-1; maybe TRBD1 (6 bases). The germline gives CDR1 SEHNR, CDR2 FQNEAQ (reference sequence). The CDR3 is made up of 18 amino acids. V lost 4 bases, J lost 3 bases, and 24 bases lay in between. The CDR3 nucleotides read TGTGCCAGCAGCTCATTGGGGGCGGGGTCGCGGCCGGACACTGAAGCTTTCTTT. Translated, it gives CASSSLGAGSRPDTEAFF.

This clone came up once. The chain recombines TRBV6-5 with TRBJ2-7; the match to TRBD1 covers 8 bases. The CDR3 extends over 15 amino acids. With V trimmed by 4 bases and J by 4 bases, 9 bases remained unmatched. Germline V gene lookup returns CDR1 MNHEY and CDR2 SVGAGI. The CDR3 DNA is TGTGCCAGCAGTTCCAGACAGGGGAGTCATTACGAGCAGTACTTC. Amino acids: CASSSRQGSHYEQYF.

This chain links TRBV28 with TRBJ1-5, with D tentatively TRBD1 (6 bases). CDR3 length equals 13 residues. Germline values: CDR1 MDHEN, CDR2 SYDVKM. Trimming stripped 5 bases from V and 7 bases from J, with 12 bases between. The chain's CDR3 is CASSIQGFQPQHF. The CDR3 DNA follows: TGTGCCAGCAGTATACAGGGTTTCCAGCCCCAGCATTTT.

The chain employs TRBV23-1 and TRBJ1-5, with unresolved D. TRBV23-1 is an ORF for which the function is uncertain. With 0 bases removed from V and 0 bases from J, the gap between germline ends came to 0 bases. The CDR3 runs to 13 residues. In nucleotides, the CDR3 is TGCGCCAGCAGTCAATCTAGCAATCAGCCCCAGCATTTT. Residues: CASSQSSNQPQHF.

This sequence joins TRBV6-6 and TRBJ1-6; D ambiguous. Germline CDR1 and CDR2: MNHNY and SVGAGI (reference sequence). V lost 5 bases and J lost 0, with 17 bases in between. The CDR3 covers 18 residues. In DNA form, the CDR3 reads TGTGCCAGCAGTCGGGATTCAAGCTTTATCTCCTATAATTCACCCCTCCACTTT. It specifies CASSRDSSFISYNSPLHF.

The chain recombines TRBV7-9 with TRBJ2-1; the D is unclear. Germline lookup yields CDR1 SEHNR and CDR2 FQNEAQ (reference sequence). The length of the CDR3 is 16 residues. Trimming took 5 bases from V and 7 from J, leaving 21 bases between them. CDR3 loop: CASSTTRGAHGNEQFF. DNA for the CDR3: TGTGCCAGCAGCACGACCCGCGGCGCCCACGGGAATGAGCAGTTCTTC.

The chain employs TRBV18 and TRBJ1-4, with TRBD1 identical over 7 bases. Germline assignment: CDR1 KGHSH and CDR2 LQKENI. CDR3 size: 15 residues. The V and J ends lost 4 bases and 0 bases, in that order; junction bases with no gene match: 2. The CDR3 protein is CASSRGTATNEKLFF. In DNA form, the CDR3 reads TGTGCCAGCTCACGTGGGACAGCAACTAATGAAAAACTGTTTTTT.